Listed here is a single TCR beta chain. As originally analysed: Amplified reference gene primers provided the basis for estimating nucleated cell counts. Method: immunoSEQ multiplex PCR; TCRdb's copy keeps in-frame clones and lacks some. Clonal size and the V and J genes are those of that table, whereas D and trimming came from the DNA. The sample lists 200,000 to 250,000 clones; about 88% were seen once. Germline CDR1 GTSNPN, CDR2 SVGIG (reference sequence). The CDR3 runs 14 residues. Trimming shortened V by 2 bases and J by 7 bases, and 12 bases separated the two germline ends. This sample is drawn from a study of blood T cell repertoires in COVID-19. Looking at the study overall: The study drew acute and convalescent COVID-19 samples from the United States, Italy and Spain. PBMCs, B-cell-depleted T cells, or T cells were the source of the cDNA or gDNA that made up the material.

Followed longitudinally, the Seattle patients had been enrolled during active infection. The V gene is TRBV30, the J gene TRBJ1-6; D is possibly TRBD1 (6 bases). The TCR comes from a woman aged 50 to 65 with COVID-19, enrolled during active disease. The sequencing input was peripheral blood. The CDR3 here is CAWSLGAGNSPLHF. The CDR3 DNA follows: TGTGCCTGGAGTTTGGGGGCAGGAAATTCACCCCTCCACTTT.